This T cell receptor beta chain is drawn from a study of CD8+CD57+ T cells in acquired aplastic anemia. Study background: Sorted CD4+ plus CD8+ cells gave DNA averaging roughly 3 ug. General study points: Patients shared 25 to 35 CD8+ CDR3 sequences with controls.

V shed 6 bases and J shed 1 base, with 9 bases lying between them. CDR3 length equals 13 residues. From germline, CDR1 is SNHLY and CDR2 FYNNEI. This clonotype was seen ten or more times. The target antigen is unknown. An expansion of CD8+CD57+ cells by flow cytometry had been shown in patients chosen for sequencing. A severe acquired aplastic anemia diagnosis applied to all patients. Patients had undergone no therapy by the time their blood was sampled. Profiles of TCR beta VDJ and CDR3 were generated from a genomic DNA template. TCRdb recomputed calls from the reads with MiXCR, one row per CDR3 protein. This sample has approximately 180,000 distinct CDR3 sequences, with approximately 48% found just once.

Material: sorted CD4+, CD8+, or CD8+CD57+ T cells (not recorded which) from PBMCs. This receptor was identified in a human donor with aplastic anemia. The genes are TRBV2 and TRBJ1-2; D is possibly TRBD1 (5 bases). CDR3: CASSADSNYGYTF. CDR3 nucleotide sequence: TGTGCCAGCAGCGCTGACAGTAACTATGGCTACACCTTC.